The clone carrying this T cell receptor (beta chain) was recorded at least ten times. Germline values: CDR1 DFQATT, CDR2 SNEGSKA (reference sequence). Between the trimmed V and J ends, which lost 6 bases and 0 bases, there was a span of 18 bases. The CDR3 is 15 amino acids. This sample is drawn from a study of identical twins. Via MiXCR, TCRdb re-called the 5' RACE reads, giving one row per CDR3 protein. The sample lists 650,000 to 750,000 distinct CDR3 sequences; about 20% were seen once. These data were likewise used in another study, on T cells expressing NK-cell markers.

The chain carries TRBV20-1 and TRBJ2-7, with D possibly being TRBD1 (6 bases). The TCR was taken from a woman aged 18-29 years in good health. Sequenced input: PBMCs. The CDR3 spells CSAVVVQGGSYEQYF. The CDR3 DNA reads TGCAGTGCCGTGGTGGTACAGGGTGGCTCCTACGAGCAGTACTTC.